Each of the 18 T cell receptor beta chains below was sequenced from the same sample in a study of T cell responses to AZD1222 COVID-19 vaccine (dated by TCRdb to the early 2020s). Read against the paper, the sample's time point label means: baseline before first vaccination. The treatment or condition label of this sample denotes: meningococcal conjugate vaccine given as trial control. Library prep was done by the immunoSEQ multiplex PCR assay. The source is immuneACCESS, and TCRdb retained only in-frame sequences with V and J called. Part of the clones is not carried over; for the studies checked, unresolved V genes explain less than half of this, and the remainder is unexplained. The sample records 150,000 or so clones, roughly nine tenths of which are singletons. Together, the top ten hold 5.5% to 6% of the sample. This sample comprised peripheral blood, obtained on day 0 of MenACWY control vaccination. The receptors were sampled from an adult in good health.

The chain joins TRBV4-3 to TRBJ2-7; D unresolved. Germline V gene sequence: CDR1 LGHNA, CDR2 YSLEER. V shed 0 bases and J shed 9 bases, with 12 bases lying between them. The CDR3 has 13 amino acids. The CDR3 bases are TGCGCCAGCAGCCAAGATGTAGGTTTCGGGCAGTACTTC. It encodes CASSQDVGFGQYF.

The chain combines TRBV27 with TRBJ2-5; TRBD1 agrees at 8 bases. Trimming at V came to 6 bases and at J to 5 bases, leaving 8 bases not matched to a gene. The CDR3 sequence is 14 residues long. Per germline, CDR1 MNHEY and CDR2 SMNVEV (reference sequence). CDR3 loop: CASRWTGSSETQYF. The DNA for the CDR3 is TGTGCCAGCAGATGGACAGGGAGTAGCGAGACCCAGTACTTC.

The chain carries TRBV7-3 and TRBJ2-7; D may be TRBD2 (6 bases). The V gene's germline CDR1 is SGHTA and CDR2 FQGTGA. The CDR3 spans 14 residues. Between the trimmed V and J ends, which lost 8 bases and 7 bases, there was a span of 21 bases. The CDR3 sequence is CASSRNSGSSEQYF. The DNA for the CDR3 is TGTGCCAGCTCTCGGAATAGCGGATCCTCGGAGCAGTACTTC.

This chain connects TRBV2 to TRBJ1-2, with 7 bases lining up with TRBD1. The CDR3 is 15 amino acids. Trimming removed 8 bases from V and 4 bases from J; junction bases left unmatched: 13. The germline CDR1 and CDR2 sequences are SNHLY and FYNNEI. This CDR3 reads CASPKAGGLVYGYTF. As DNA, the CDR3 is TGTGCCAGCCCAAAGGCAGGGGGTTTGGTCTATGGCTACACCTTC.

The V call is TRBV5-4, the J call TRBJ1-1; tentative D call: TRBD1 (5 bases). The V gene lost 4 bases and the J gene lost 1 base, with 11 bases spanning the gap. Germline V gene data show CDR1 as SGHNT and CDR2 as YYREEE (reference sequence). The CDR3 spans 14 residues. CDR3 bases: TGTGCCAGCAGCGGACGACAGAGGAACACTGAAGCTTTCTTT. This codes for CASSGRQRNTEAFF.

The CDR3 region has the DNA TGTGCCACCAGCGCCCGGGACAGTTACAATGAGCAGTTCTTC. Its protein product is CATSARDSYNEQFF. The rearrangement links TRBV15 to TRBJ2-1, with TRBD1 matching 7 bases. J was trimmed by 4 bases and V by 5 bases; bases with no gene match: 5. The CDR3 covers 14 residues. Per the germline V gene, CDR1 is LNHNV and CDR2 is YYDKDF (reference sequence).

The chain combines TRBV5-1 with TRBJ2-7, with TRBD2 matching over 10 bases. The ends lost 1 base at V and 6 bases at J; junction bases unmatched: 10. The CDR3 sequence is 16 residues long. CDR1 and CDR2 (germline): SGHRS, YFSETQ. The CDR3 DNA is TGCGCCAGCAGCTTGTCGACTAGCGGGCCTCTGCGCGAGCAGTACTTC. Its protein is CASSLSTSGPLREQYF.

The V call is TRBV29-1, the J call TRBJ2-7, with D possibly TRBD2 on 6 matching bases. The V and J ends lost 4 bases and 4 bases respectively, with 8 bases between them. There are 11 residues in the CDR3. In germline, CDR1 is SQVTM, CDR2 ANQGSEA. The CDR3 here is CSVVTSYEQYF. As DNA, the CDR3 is TGCAGCGTTGTGACTAGTTACGAGCAGTACTTC.

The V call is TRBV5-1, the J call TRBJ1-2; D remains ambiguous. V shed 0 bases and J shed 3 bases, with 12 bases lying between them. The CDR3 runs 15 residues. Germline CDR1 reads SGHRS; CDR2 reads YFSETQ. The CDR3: CASSLARPPDYGYTF. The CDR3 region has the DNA TGCGCCAGCAGCTTGGCCCGGCCACCCGACTATGGCTACACCTTC.

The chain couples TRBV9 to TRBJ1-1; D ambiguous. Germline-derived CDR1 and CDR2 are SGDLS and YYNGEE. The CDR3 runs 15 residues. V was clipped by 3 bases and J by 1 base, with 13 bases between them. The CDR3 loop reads CASSARGNRNTEAFF. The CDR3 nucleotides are TGTGCCAGCAGCGCTCGGGGAAACAGGAACACTGAAGCTTTCTTT.

The CDR3 spells CASSLVINTGELFF. DNA for the CDR3: TGCGCCAGCAGCTTGGTAATCAACACCGGGGAGCTGTTTTTT. V is TRBV5-1 and J is TRBJ2-2; the D is unclear. Germline V gene lookup returns CDR1 SGHRS and CDR2 YFSETQ. V lost 0 bases, J lost 2 bases, and 5 bases lay in between. CDR3 length: 14 residues. Full variable domain (outside the CDR3, taken from reference TRBV5-1 and TRBJ2-2): KAGVTQTPRYLIKTRGQQVTLSCSPISGHRSVSWYQQTPGQGLQFLFEYFSETQRNKGNFPGRFSGRQFSNSRSEMNVSTLELGDSALYLCASSLVINTGELFFGEGSRLTVL.

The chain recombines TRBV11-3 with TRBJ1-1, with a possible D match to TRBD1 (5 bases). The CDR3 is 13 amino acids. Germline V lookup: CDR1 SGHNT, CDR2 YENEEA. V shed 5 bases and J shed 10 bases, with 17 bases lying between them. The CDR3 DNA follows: TGTGCCAGCAGCCCTAGCCCAGGGAGGGGAGCTTTCTTT. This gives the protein CASSPSPGRGAFF.

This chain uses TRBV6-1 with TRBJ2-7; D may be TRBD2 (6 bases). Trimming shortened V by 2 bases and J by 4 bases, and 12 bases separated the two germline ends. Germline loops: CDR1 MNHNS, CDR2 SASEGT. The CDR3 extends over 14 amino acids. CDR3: CASSERDWPYEQYF. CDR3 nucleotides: TGTGCCAGCAGTGAAAGGGACTGGCCTTACGAGCAGTACTTC.

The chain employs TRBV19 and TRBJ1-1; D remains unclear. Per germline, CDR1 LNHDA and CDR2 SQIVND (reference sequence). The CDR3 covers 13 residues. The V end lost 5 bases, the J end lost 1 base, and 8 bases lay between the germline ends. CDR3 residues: CASSWGANTEAFF. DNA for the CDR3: TGTGCCAGTAGTTGGGGAGCGAACACTGAAGCTTTCTTT.

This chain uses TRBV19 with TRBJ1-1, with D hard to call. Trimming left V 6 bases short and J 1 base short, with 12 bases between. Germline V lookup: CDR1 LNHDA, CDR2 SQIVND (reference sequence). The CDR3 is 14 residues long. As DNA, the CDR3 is TGTGCCAGTAGCAAACTCAGCGGGAACACTGAAGCTTTCTTT. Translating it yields CASSKLSGNTEAFF. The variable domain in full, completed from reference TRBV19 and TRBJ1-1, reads DGGITQSPKYLFRKEGQNVTLSCEQNLNHDAMYWYRQDPGQGLRLIYYSQIVNDFQKGDIAEGYSVSREKKESFPLTVTSAQKNPTAFYLCASSKLSGNTEAFFGQGTRLTVV.

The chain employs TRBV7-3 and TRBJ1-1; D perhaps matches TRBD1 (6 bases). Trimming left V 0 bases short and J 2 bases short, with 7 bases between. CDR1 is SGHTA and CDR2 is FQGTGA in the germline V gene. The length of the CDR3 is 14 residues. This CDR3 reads CASSLTGGNTEAFF. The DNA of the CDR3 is TGTGCCAGCAGCTTAACAGGGGGAAACACTGAAGCTTTCTTT.

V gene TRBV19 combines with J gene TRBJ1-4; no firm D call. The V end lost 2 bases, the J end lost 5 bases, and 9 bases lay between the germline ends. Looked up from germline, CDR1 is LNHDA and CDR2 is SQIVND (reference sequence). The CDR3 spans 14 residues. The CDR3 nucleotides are TGTGCCAGTAGTATACCCCCGAGGAATGAAAAACTGTTTTTT. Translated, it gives CASSIPPRNEKLFF.

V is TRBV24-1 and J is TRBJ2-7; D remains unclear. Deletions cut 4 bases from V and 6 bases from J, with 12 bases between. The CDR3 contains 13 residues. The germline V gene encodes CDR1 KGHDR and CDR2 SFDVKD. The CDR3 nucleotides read TGTGCCACCAGTGACTACTCAGGATCCGAGCAGTACGTC. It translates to CATSDYSGSEQYV.